Listed below are T cell receptor beta chains from one sample, sequenced in a study of blood T cell repertoires in COVID-19. Clones were read by immunoSEQ multiplex PCR, and TCRdb kept only the in-frame ones, dropping some. The data hold roughly 150,000 clones, with approximately 85% observed a single time. The sample comprised peripheral blood. These receptors all stem from a woman older than 75 with COVID-19, enrolled during active disease. The CDR3 runs from the conserved cysteine through the conserved F or W. The order of the fields is D gene, J gene, V gene, clone size, CDR3 protein, CDR3 DNA. A D gene is named only where the DNA matches it firmly. A clone size is listed for some rows: how often the clone was seen (once, few, many), or a class if it is expanded.

NA	TRBJ1-5	TRBV3-1/TRBV3-2	NA	CASSQRGNQPQHF	TGTGCCAGCAGCCAAAGAGGTAATCAGCCCCAGCATTTT
NA	TRBJ2-2	TRBV5-5	NA	CASSLQLGRVTGELFF	TGTGCCAGCAGCTTACAATTAGGTCGGGTCACCGGGGAGCTGTTTTTT
NA	TRBJ2-2	TRBV6-5	NA	CASSYDYLRGGELFF	TGTGCCAGCAGTTACGACTACCTGAGAGGCGGGGAGCTGTTTTTT
TRBD1	TRBJ1-2	TRBV28	NA	CASSLRQGGYGYTF	TGTGCCAGCAGTCTCAGACAGGGCGGGTATGGCTACACCTTC
NA	TRBJ2-2	TRBV5-1	NA	CASSLGAETGELFF	TGCGCCAGCAGCTTGGGTGCGGAAACCGGGGAGCTGTTTTTT
TRBD2	TRBJ2-7	TRBV7-6	NA	CASSLASGITYEQYF	TGTGCCAGCAGCTTAGCTAGCGGGATAACCTACGAGCAGTACTTC
NA	TRBJ1-1	TRBV5-1	NA	CASSPYGALNTEAFF	TGCGCCAGCAGCCCTTATGGGGCACTGAACACTGAAGCTTTCTTT
NA	TRBJ2-1	TRBV9	NA	CASSSPGLGELGYNEQFF	TGTGCCAGCAGCTCCCCGGGACTGGGGGAACTGGGTTACAATGAGCAGTTCTTC
TRBD2	TRBJ2-1	TRBV13	NA	CASSPLAGAGHNEQFF	TGTGCCAGCAGCCCTTTAGCGGGAGCCGGGCACAATGAGCAGTTCTTC
TRBD1	TRBJ2-5	TRBV5-1	NA	CASSSQGAGETQYF	TGCGCCAGCAGCTCACAGGGGGCTGGTGAGACCCAGTACTTC
TRBD2	TRBJ2-3	TRBV11-2	NA	CASSLEGTSGPYTDTQYF	TGTGCCAGCAGCTTAGAGGGGACTAGCGGGCCCTATACAGATACGCAGTATTTT
TRBD2	TRBJ2-7	TRBV7-9	NA	CASSRSGNEQYF	TGTGCCAGCAGCCGTAGCGGGAACGAGCAGTACTTC
NA	TRBJ2-7	TRBV18	NA	CASSPYGGWEQYF	TGTGCCAGCTCACCGTATGGGGGCTGGGAGCAGTACTTC
TRBD2	TRBJ2-1	TRBV19	NA	CASRKLSSGGAYNEQFF	TGTGCCAGTAGAAAACTTTCTAGCGGGGGGGCCTACAATGAGCAGTTCTTC
NA	TRBJ2-7	TRBV5-1	NA	CASSATERYEQYF	TGCGCCAGCAGCGCAACAGAAAGGTACGAGCAGTACTTC
TRBD2	TRBJ2-7	TRBV28	once	CLVTTGTRGYEQYF	TGCTTGGTGACGACCGGGACTAGGGGCTACGAGCAGTACTTC
TRBD2	TRBJ2-3	TRBV7-2	NA	CASSRSGGTTSTDTQYF	TGTGCCAGCAGCCGCAGCGGGGGGACTACTAGCACAGATACGCAGTATTTT
NA	TRBJ2-7	TRBV6-2/TRBV6-3	NA	CASSNQGVASEQYF	TGTGCCAGCAGTAACCAAGGGGTAGCAAGCGAGCAGTACTTC
TRBD2	TRBJ2-1	TRBV30	NA	CAWRTLGTSRGNEQFF	TGTGCCTGGAGGACCCTCGGGACTAGTCGTGGCAATGAGCAGTTCTTC
NA	TRBJ1-1	TRBV3-1/TRBV3-2	NA	CASSSPLQAFF	TGTGCCAGCAGTTCCCCTCTTCAGGCTTTCTTT
NA	TRBJ2-5	TRBV7-2	NA	CASSLGLAEETQYF	TGTGCCAGCAGCTTAGGGCTAGCAGAAGAGACCCAGTACTTC
TRBD2	TRBJ2-3	TRBV18	NA	CASSQSVAGDADTQYF	TGTGCCAGCTCACAAAGCGTAGCGGGAGATGCAGATACGCAGTATTTT
NA	TRBJ2-5	TRBV29-1	NA	CSVDDGVTQYF	TGCAGCGTTGACGACGGGGTGACCCAGTACTTC
NA	TRBJ2-7	TRBV9	NA	CASSEGRGPYEQYF	TGTGCCAGCAGCGAGGGGCGGGGGCCCTACGAGCAGTACTTC
TRBD1	TRBJ2-1	TRBV7-3	NA	CASSRTGVQFF	TGTGCCAGCAGCAGAACAGGGGTGCAGTTCTTC
NA	TRBJ1-2	TRBV6-5	NA	CASTKRQGYGYTF	TGTGCCAGCACAAAACGTCAGGGCTATGGCTACACCTTC
NA	TRBJ2-3	TRBV5-8	NA	CARTNRVGVDTQYF	TGTGCCAGGACGAACAGGGTGGGTGTGGATACGCAGTATTTT
TRBD1	TRBJ1-6	TRBV6-2/TRBV6-3	NA	CASSRDRGHNSPLHF	TGTGCCAGCAGCAGGGACAGGGGTCATAATTCACCCCTCCACTTT
NA	TRBJ2-1	TRBV10-3	once	CAISDTRQHEQFF	TGTGCCATCAGTGATACCCGTCAACACGAGCAGTTCTTC
NA	TRBJ2-7	TRBV5-6	NA	CASSLHSTYEQYF	TGTGCCAGCAGCTTGCACAGTACCTACGAGCAGTACTTC
NA	TRBJ1-5	TRBV11-1	NA	CASSLGAGGNQPQHF	TGTGCCAGCAGCTTGGGGGCGGGTGGCAATCAGCCCCAGCATTTT
TRBD1	TRBJ1-5	TRBV19	NA	CASTNLGQGYNQPQHF	TGTGCCAGCACAAACCTGGGACAGGGGTACAATCAGCCCCAGCATTTT
NA	TRBJ2-1	TRBV2	NA	CASSGSSYNEQFF	TGTGCCAGCTCGGGAAGCTCCTACAATGAGCAGTTCTTC
TRBD2	TRBJ2-6	TRBV2	NA	CASGAGLGVGANVLTF	TGTGCCAGCGGCGCGGGACTAGGGGTTGGGGCCAACGTCCTGACTTTC
TRBD2	TRBJ2-7	TRBV20-1	NA	CSASISGMTYEQYF	TGCAGTGCTAGTATTAGCGGGATGACCTACGAGCAGTACTTC
TRBD2	TRBJ2-5	TRBV28	NA	CASSASGTSGQETQYF	TGTGCCAGCAGTGCCTCCGGGACTAGCGGCCAAGAGACCCAGTACTTC
NA	TRBJ1-2	TRBV4-2	NA	CASSQDRNWGGVGYGYTF	TGTGCCAGCAGCCAAGATCGGAATTGGGGGGGCGTCGGCTATGGCTACACCTTC
NA	TRBJ1-6	TRBV3-1/TRBV3-2	once	CASSQDLNSSPLHF	TGTGCCAGCAGCCAAGATTTGAATAGCTCACCCCTCCACTTT
TRBD1	TRBJ1-5	TRBV18	NA	CASSLGQRNQPQHF	TGTGCCAGCTCGCTGGGACAGCGCAATCAGCCCCAGCATTTT
TRBD1	TRBJ1-5	TRBV6-5	NA	CASSPGQGNQPQHF	TGTGCCAGCAGTCCGGGACAGGGAAATCAGCCCCAGCATTTT
TRBD1	TRBJ1-6	TRBV6-5	NA	CASRTTGTNSPLHF	TGTGCCAGCAGAACGACAGGGACCAATTCACCCCTCCACTTT
TRBD2	TRBJ2-7	TRBV7-6	once	CASSLPPRGPGGRAHEQYF	TGTGCCAGCAGCTTACCCCCTCGGGGGCCGGGCGGGAGGGCCCACGAGCAGTACTTC
NA	TRBJ1-5	TRBV29-1	once	CSVSTESGGNQPQHF	TGCAGCGTTTCGACCGAATCCGGGGGCAATCAGCCCCAGCATTTT
NA	TRBJ2-2	TRBV6-6	few	CASSSLIYTGELFF	TGTGCCAGCAGTTCACTCATCTACACCGGGGAGCTGTTTTTT
TRBD1	TRBJ1-4	TRBV5-5	once	CASSKPGQMDEKLFF	TGTGCCAGCAGCAAGCCGGGACAGATGGATGAAAAACTGTTTTTT
NA	TRBJ2-1	TRBV15	few	CATSRVSFYNEQFF	TGTGCCACCAGCAGGGTTAGTTTCTACAATGAGCAGTTCTTC
NA	TRBJ1-5	TRBV9	NA	CASSVTDGNQPQHF	TGTGCCAGCAGCGTTACAGATGGCAATCAGCCCCAGCATTTT
TRBD1	TRBJ1-2	TRBV5-6	few	CASSPRTGSNYGYTF	TGTGCCAGCAGCCCACGGACAGGATCTAACTATGGCTACACCTTC